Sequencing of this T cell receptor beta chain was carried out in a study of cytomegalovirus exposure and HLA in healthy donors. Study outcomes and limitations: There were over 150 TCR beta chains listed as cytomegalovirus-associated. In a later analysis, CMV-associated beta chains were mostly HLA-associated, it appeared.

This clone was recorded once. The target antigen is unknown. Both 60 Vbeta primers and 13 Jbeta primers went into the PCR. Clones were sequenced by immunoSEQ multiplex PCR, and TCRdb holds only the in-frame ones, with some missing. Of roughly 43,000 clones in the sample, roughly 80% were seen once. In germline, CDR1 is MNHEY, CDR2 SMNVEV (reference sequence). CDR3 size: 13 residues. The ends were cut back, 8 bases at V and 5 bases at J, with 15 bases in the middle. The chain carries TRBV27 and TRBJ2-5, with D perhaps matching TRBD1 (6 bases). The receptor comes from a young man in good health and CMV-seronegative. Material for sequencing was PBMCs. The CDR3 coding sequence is TGTGCCAGCGCCCCTTCAGGGGCGGAGACCCAGTACTTC. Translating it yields CASAPSGAETQYF.